One sample yielded the 26 T cell receptor beta chains listed below, sequenced in a study of T cell responses to AZD1222 COVID-19 vaccine. TCRdb keeps only in-frame clones here, not all; method: immunoSEQ multiplex PCR. This sample has approximately 100,000 clones; nearly 90% occur once, and the top ten carry over 2%. The sequenced sample was peripheral blood, obtained 28 days after the second AZD1222 dose. The receptors stem from an adult who received the AZD1222 COVID-19 vaccine.

Written as DNA, the CDR3 is TGTGCCAGCAGTGTTCCGGGACTAGGGGGCGATACGCAGTATTTT. This gives the protein CASSVPGLGGDTQYF. V gene TRBV28 combines with J gene TRBJ2-3; D may be TRBD2 (8 bases). CDR1 is MDHEN, CDR2 SYDVKM, per germline. The ends were cut back, 5 bases at V and 6 bases at J, with 18 bases in the middle. This CDR3 is 15 amino acids long.

The chain carries TRBV5-1 and TRBJ2-1; tentative D call: TRBD1 (5 bases). CDR3 length: 15 amino acids. Germline V gives CDR1 SGHRS, CDR2 YFSETQ. Between the trimmed V and J ends, which lost 0 bases and 0 bases, there was a span of 7 bases. This CDR3 is CASSLETVSYNEQFF. The DNA of the CDR3 is TGCGCCAGCAGCTTGGAGACAGTCTCCTACAATGAGCAGTTCTTC. The entire variable domain, with the rest obtained from reference TRBV5-1 and TRBJ2-1, is as follows: KAGVTQTPRYLIKTRGQQVTLSCSPISGHRSVSWYQQTPGQGLQFLFEYFSETQRNKGNFPGRFSGRQFSNSRSEMNVSTLELGDSALYLCASSLETVSYNEQFFGPGTRLTVL.

The rearrangement uses TRBV6-4 and TRBJ2-1; the match to TRBD2 covers 7 bases. The CDR3 contains 14 residues. After removal of 4 bases from V and 4 bases from J, the junction contained 4 bases not matched to a gene. Germline CDR1 reads MRHNA; CDR2 reads SNTAGT. The CDR3 DNA reads TGTGCCAGCAGTGGTCTAGCGGAGTACAATGAGCAGTTCTTC. As protein: CASSGLAEYNEQFF.

The chain recombines TRBV5-1 with TRBJ2-5; D possibly corresponds to TRBD2 (6 bases). The CDR3 spans 15 residues. CDR1 is SGHRS and CDR2 is YFSETQ in the germline V gene. Trimming cost V 0 bases and J 1 base, with 10 bases left between them. The CDR3 DNA reads TGCGCCAGCAGCTTGGGCGGGGTCCTCCAAGAGACCCAGTACTTC. This gives the protein CASSLGGVLQETQYF.

J is TRBJ1-4 and V is TRBV30, with 8 bases that match TRBD1. The CDR3 contains 14 residues. The trim removed 6 bases at V and 7 bases at J, leaving 10 bases unmatched. Germline values: CDR1 GTSNPN, CDR2 SVGIG (reference sequence). The CDR3 nucleotides read TGTGCCTGCCGGACAGGGTCCGTTCGTGAAAAACTGTTTTTT. This sequence encodes CACRTGSVREKLFF.

The chain joins TRBV30 to TRBJ2-7; D gene uncertain. This CDR3 region has 11 residues. Germline loops: CDR1 GTSNPN, CDR2 SVGIG (reference sequence). Trimming removed 4 bases at V and 2 bases at J, with 6 bases between. The CDR3 DNA is TGTGCCTGGAACGGGCCCTACGAGCAGTACTTC. This translates into CAWNGPYEQYF.

There are a few counts of this clone. The rearrangement links TRBV9 to TRBJ2-2, with TRBD2 matching 8 bases. J was trimmed by 5 bases and V by 0 bases; bases with no gene match: 6. The germline V gene encodes CDR1 SGDLS and CDR2 YYNGEE. The CDR3 totals 16 residues. The CDR3 nucleotides are TGTGCCAGCAGCGTAGGGGGGACTAGGGGAACCGGGGAGCTGTTTTTT. This encodes CASSVGGTRGTGELFF.

The rearrangement uses TRBV27 and TRBJ1-1, with TRBD1 matching over 7 bases. Germline V gene lookup returns CDR1 MNHEY and CDR2 SMNVEV (reference sequence). The CDR3 loop spans 14 amino acids. J was trimmed by 6 bases and V by 5 bases; bases with no gene match: 9. The CDR3: CASSQIGGVAEAFF. The DNA of the CDR3 is TGTGCCAGCAGTCAAATAGGGGGCGTCGCTGAAGCTTTCTTT.

The count of this clone is one. This chain joins TRBV5-6 and TRBJ2-3, with TRBD1 matching 9 bases. This CDR3 spans 15 amino acids. The V and J ends lost 3 bases and 6 bases, in that order; junction bases with no gene match: 8. Germline CDR1 and CDR2: SGHDT and YYEEEE. The CDR3 coding sequence is TGTGCCAGCAGCTCTCTTGGGACAGGGAGGGATACGCAGTATTTT. This sequence encodes CASSSLGTGRDTQYF.

This clone was seen a handful of times. This rearrangement joins TRBV5-4 to TRBJ1-4; maybe TRBD1 (5 bases). V lost 3 bases and J 8 bases, leaving 14 bases between the germline ends. Germline V gives CDR1 SGHNT, CDR2 YYREEE (reference sequence). The CDR3 totals 14 residues. CDR3 sequence (DNA): TGTGCCAGCAGCTCAAAACCCGGGGCGGAAAAACTGTTTTTT. Translating gives CASSSKPGAEKLFF.

The chain links TRBV7-8 to TRBJ1-3; D remains ambiguous. Trimming removed 4 bases from V and 0 bases from J, with 16 bases in between. CDR3 length equals 17 residues. CDR1 SGHVS and CDR2 FQNEAQ come from the germline V gene. The CDR3 here is CASSYTPRTSSGNTIYF. The CDR3 DNA is TGTGCCAGCAGCTACACACCCAGGACTAGCTCTGGAAACACCATATATTTT.

A single count supports this clone. The genes are TRBV9 and TRBJ2-3; TRBD2 matches at 12 bases. The CDR3 consists of 17 residues. V lost 5 bases, J lost 2 bases, and 9 bases stayed unmatched. The germline gives CDR1 SGDLS, CDR2 YYNGEE. The CDR3 DNA follows: TGTGCCAGCAGTCTAGAAGGACTAGCGGGGTTCACAGATACGCAGTATTTT. Protein sequence: CASSLEGLAGFTDTQYF.

The J gene is TRBJ2-2, the V gene TRBV2; D is perhaps TRBD2 (6 bases). Trimming left V 3 bases short and J 1 base short, with 12 bases between. CDR1 is SNHLY and CDR2 is FYNNEI in the germline V gene. This CDR3 contains 16 residues. The CDR3 spells CASSDLADMNTGELFF. CDR3 nucleotides: TGTGCCAGCAGTGATTTAGCGGATATGAACACCGGGGAGCTGTTTTTT.

This chain uses TRBV4-2 with TRBJ2-2; 11 bases align to TRBD2. The CDR3 is 17 amino acids. Germline CDR1 LGHNA, CDR2 YNFKEQ. The V gene end was trimmed by 0 bases and the J gene end by 5 bases; junction bases not matched to a gene: 5. CDR3 in amino acids: CASSQELAGVRTGELFF. The CDR3 DNA sequence: TGTGCCAGCAGCCAAGAACTAGCGGGAGTACGGACCGGGGAGCTGTTTTTT.

This chain uses TRBV18 with TRBJ2-7, with TRBD2 identical over 9 bases. The CDR3 extends over 13 amino acids. Looked up from germline, CDR1 is KGHSH and CDR2 is LQKENI. With V trimmed by 6 bases and J by 5 bases, 5 bases remained unmatched. The CDR3 DNA sequence: TGTGCCAGCTCCCGCGGGAGGGCCAACGAGCAGTACTTC. Amino acid sequence: CASSRGRANEQYF. The complete variable domain, with remaining parts taken from reference TRBV18 and TRBJ2-7, reads NAGVMQNPRHLVRRRGQEARLRCSPMKGHSHVYWYRQLPEEGLKFMVYLQKENIIDESGMPKERFSAEFPKEGPSILRIQQVVRGDSAAYFCASSRGRANEQYFGPGTRLTVT.

The chain has TRBV3-1 (or the pseudogene TRBV3-2) and TRBJ2-7; 10 nucleotides match TRBD1. CDR1 and CDR2 (germline): LGHDT, YNNKEL (reference sequence). This CDR3 has 16 residues. Losses at the gene ends were 0 bases for V and 7 bases for J; bases not matched to a gene: 9. The CDR3 reads CASSQDRWTGGWEQYF. As DNA, the CDR3 is TGTGCCAGCAGCCAAGATCGCTGGACAGGGGGTTGGGAGCAGTACTTC.

This rearrangement joins TRBV5-1 to TRBJ1-5; 10 nucleotides align to TRBD1. V gave up 4 bases and J gave up 7 bases; unmatched junction bases: 11. CDR3 length: 16 residues. Germline V gene data show CDR1 as SGHRS and CDR2 as YFSETQ. The CDR3 spells CASSVSGTGAGQPQHF. The CDR3 DNA reads as TGCGCCAGCAGCGTATCCGGGACAGGGGCAGGACAGCCCCAGCATTTT.

The V call is TRBV10-3, the J call TRBJ1-5; 9 bases fit TRBD1. Germline V gene lookup returns CDR1 ENHRY and CDR2 SYGVKD. The CDR3 is made up of 16 amino acids. The V segment lost 2 bases and the J segment 2 bases; nucleotides outside the gene matches: 4. CDR3 sequence: CAISERGQGGNQPQHF. In nucleotides, the CDR3 is TGTGCCATCAGTGAGCGGGGACAGGGAGGCAATCAGCCCCAGCATTTT.

The V call is TRBV18, the J call TRBJ2-1; 7 bases align to TRBD1. CDR1 and CDR2 (germline): KGHSH, LQKENI. The CDR3 contains 17 residues. The junction had 10 bases not matched to a gene; V was cut back by 3 bases and J by 2 bases. The CDR3 region is CASSPNLNRGTYNEQFF. For the CDR3, the DNA is TGTGCCAGCTCACCGAACTTAAACAGGGGTACCTACAATGAGCAGTTCTTC. Combining the CDR3 with reference TRBV18 and TRBJ2-1 gives the whole variable domain NAGVMQNPRHLVRRRGQEARLRCSPMKGHSHVYWYRQLPEEGLKFMVYLQKENIIDESGMPKERFSAEFPKEGPSILRIQQVVRGDSAAYFCASSPNLNRGTYNEQFFGPGTRLTVL.

The chain joins TRBV25-1 to TRBJ1-2, with 10 bases matching TRBD1. CDR1 is MGHDK, CDR2 SYGVNS, per germline. The V gene end was trimmed by 3 bases and the J gene end by 5 bases; junction bases not matched to a gene: 0. CDR3 size: 13 residues. Written as DNA, the CDR3 is TGTGCCAGCAGTGAGGGACAGGGGTATGGCTACACCTTC. It is translated as CASSEGQGYGYTF.

The chain combines TRBV29-1 with TRBJ1-1, with D unresolved. Trimming cost V 4 bases and J 1 base, with 7 bases left between them. This CDR3 has 12 residues. Germline CDR1 reads SQVTM; CDR2 reads ANQGSEA. DNA of the CDR3: TGCAGCGTTGGACGGACGAACACTGAAGCTTTCTTT. It codes for CSVGRTNTEAFF.

CDR3 nucleotides: TGTGCCTGGAGTGTTATGGCCAGGGTAACGGGGGGCACAGATACGCAGTATTTT. Amino acids: CAWSVMARVTGGTDTQYF. The chain recombines TRBV30 with TRBJ2-3, with D maybe TRBD2 (6 bases). This CDR3 contains 18 residues. Germline V lookup: CDR1 GTSNPN, CDR2 SVGIG (reference sequence). The V end lost 0 bases, the J end lost 1 base, and 20 bases lay between the germline ends.

The chain recombines TRBV6-5 with TRBJ1-1; 8 bases map to TRBD1. The V segment lost 6 bases and the J segment 12 bases; nucleotides outside the gene matches: 6. From germline, CDR1 is MNHEY and CDR2 SVGAGI. This CDR3 is built from 11 residues. The CDR3: CASRQRTGPFF. CDR3 nucleotides: TGTGCCAGCAGACAAAGGACAGGGCCTTTCTTT.

This sequence joins TRBV6-5 and TRBJ2-1; 10 bases are a match to TRBD2. The CDR3 totals 14 residues. Germline CDR1 and CDR2: MNHEY and SVGAGI. V lost 6 bases and J lost 8; bases outside the gene matches: 7. The CDR3 region is CASSLSGRADEQFF. The CDR3 nucleotides are TGTGCCAGCAGCTTAAGCGGGAGGGCCGATGAGCAGTTCTTC.

The gene calls are TRBV28 and TRBJ1-6; D may be TRBD1 (5 bases). The CDR3 is made up of 12 amino acids. Germline CDR1 reads MDHEN; CDR2 reads SYDVKM. Between the trimmed V and J ends, which lost 8 bases and 11 bases, there was a span of 13 bases. The CDR3 coding sequence is TGTGCCAGCGGTACAGGCCCCGCACCCCTCCACTTT. Translating gives CASGTGPAPLHF.

The CDR3 spells CASSLGGVNEKLFF. The CDR3, as DNA: TGCGCCAGCAGCTTGGGAGGAGTTAATGAAAAACTGTTTTTT. The gene calls are TRBV5-1 and TRBJ1-4; D is unresolved. Germline assignment: CDR1 SGHRS and CDR2 YFSETQ. V was cut by 0 bases and J by 4 bases, with 7 bases left in between. The CDR3 is made up of 14 amino acids.